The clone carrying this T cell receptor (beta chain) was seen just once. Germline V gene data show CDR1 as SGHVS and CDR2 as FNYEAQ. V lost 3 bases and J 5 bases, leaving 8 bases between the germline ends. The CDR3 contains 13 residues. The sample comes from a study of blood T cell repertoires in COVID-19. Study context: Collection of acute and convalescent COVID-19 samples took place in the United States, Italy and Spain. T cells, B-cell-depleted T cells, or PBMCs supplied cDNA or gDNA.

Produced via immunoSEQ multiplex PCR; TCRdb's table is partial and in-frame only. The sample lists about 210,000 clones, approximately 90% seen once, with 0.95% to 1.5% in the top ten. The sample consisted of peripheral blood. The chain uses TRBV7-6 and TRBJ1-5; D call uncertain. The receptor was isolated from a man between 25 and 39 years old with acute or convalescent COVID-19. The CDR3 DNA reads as TGTGCCAGCAGCTTTTCGGAGGATCAGCCCCAGCATTTT. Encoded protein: CASSFSEDQPQHF.